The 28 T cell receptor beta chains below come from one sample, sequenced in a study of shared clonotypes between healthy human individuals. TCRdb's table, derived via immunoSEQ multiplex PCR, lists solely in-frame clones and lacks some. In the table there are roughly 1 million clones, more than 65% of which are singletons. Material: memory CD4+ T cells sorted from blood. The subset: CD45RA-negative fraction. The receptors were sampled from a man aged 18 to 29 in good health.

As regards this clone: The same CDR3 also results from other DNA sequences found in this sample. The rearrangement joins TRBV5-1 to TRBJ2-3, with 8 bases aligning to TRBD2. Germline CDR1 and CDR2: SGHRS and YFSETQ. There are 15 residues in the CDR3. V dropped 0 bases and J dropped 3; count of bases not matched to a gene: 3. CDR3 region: CASSLGAGVTDTQYF. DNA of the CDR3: TGCGCCAGCAGCTTGGGAGCGGGAGTAACAGATACGCAGTATTTT.

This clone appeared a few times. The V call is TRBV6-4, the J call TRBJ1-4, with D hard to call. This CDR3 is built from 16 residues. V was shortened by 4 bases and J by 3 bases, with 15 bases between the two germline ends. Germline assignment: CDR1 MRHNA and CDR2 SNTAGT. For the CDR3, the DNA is TGTGCCAGCAGTGCCGGACCAACGGGAGCTAATGAAAAACTGTTTTTT. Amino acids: CASSAGPTGANEKLFF.

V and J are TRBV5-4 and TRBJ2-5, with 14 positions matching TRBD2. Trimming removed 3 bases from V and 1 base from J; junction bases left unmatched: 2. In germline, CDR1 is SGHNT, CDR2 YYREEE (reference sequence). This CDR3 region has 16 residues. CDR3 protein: CASSWTSGRTQETQYF. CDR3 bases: TGTGCCAGCAGCTGGACTAGCGGGAGGACCCAAGAGACCCAGTACTTC. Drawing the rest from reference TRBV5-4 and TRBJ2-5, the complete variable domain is ETGVTQSPTHLIKTRGQQVTLRCSSQSGHNTVSWYQQALGQGPQFIFQYYREEENGRGNFPPRFSGLQFPNYSSELNVNALELDDSALYLCASSWTSGRTQETQYFGPGTRLLVL.

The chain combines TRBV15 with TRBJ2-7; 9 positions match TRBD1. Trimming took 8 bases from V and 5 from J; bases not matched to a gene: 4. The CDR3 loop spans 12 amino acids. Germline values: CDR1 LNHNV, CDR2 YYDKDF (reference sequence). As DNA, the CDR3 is TGTGCCACCCGGGACAGGGTCGACGAGCAGTACTTC. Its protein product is CATRDRVDEQYF. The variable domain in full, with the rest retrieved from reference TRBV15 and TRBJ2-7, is DAMVIQNPRYQVTQFGKPVTLSCSQTLNHNVMYWYQQKSSQAPKLLFHYYDKDFNNEADTPDNFQSRRPNTSFCFLDIRSPGLGDTAMYLCATRDRVDEQYFGPGTRLTVT.

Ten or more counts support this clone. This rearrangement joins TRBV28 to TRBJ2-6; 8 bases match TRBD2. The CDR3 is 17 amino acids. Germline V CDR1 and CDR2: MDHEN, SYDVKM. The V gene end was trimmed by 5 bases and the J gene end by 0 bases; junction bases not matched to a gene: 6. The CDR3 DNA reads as TGTGCCAGCAGTCCAGGACTAGCCCCCTCTGGGGCCAACGTCCTGACTTTC. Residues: CASSPGLAPSGANVLTF.

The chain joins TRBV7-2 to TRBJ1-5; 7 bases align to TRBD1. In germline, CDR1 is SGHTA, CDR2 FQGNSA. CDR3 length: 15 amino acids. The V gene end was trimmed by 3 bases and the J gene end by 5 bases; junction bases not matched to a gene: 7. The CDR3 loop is CASSFKGQIDQPQHF. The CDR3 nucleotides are TGTGCCAGCAGCTTTAAGGGACAGATTGATCAGCCCCAGCATTTT. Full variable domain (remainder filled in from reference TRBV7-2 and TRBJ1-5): GAGVSQSPSNKVTEKGKDVELRCDPISGHTALYWYRQSLGQGLEFLIYFQGNSAPDKSGLPSDRFSAERTGGSVSTLTIQRTQQEDSAVYLCASSFKGQIDQPQHFGDGTRLSIL.

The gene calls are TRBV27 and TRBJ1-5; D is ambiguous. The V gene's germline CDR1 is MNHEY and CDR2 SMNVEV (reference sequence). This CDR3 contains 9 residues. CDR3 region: CVRNQPQHF. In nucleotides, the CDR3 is TGTGTCCGTAATCAGCCCCAGCATTTT.

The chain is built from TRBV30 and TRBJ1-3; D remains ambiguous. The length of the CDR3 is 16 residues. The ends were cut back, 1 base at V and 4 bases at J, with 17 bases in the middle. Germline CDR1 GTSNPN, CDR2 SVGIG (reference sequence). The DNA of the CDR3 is TGTGCCTGGAGTGACCGCGGGTCCCTCCAGGGAAACACCATATATTTT. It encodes CAWSDRGSLQGNTIYF.

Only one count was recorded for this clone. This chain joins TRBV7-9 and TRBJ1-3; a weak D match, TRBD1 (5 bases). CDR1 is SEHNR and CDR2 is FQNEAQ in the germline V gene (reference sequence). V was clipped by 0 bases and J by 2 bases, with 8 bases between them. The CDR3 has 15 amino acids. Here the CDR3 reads CASSLALTAGNTIYF. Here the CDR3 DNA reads TGTGCCAGCAGCTTAGCTTTGACAGCTGGAAACACCATATATTTT. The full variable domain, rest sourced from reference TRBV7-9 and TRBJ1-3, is DTGVSQNPRHKITKRGQNVTFRCDPISEHNRLYWYRQTLGQGPEFLTYFQNEAQLEKSRLLSDRFSAERPKGSFSTLEIQRTEQGDSAMYLCASSLALTAGNTIYFGEGSWLTVV.

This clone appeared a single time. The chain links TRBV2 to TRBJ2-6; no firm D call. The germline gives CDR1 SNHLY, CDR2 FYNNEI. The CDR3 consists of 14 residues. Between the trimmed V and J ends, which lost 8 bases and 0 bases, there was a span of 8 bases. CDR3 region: CASSDASGANVLTF. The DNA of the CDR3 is TGTGCCAGCTCGGATGCCTCTGGGGCCAACGTCCTGACTTTC.

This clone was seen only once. CDR3 residues: CASSGQGGEGYTF. CDR3 coding DNA: TGTGCCAGCAGTGGACAGGGGGGAGAAGGCTACACCTTC. V is TRBV5-6 and J is TRBJ1-2, with 10 bases that match TRBD1. CDR1 and CDR2 (germline): SGHDT, YYEEEE. The CDR3 contains 13 residues. With 5 bases clipped from V and 8 bases from J, the junction kept 6 bases outside the gene matches.

CDR3 sequence reads: CASSALQEGSIQYF. Written as DNA, the CDR3 is TGCGCCAGCAGCGCCCTGCAGGAAGGGAGCATTCAGTACTTC. This chain uses TRBV5-1 with TRBJ2-4; possibly TRBD2 for D (5 bases). V lost 4 bases and J lost 9, with 17 bases in between. The germline CDR1 and CDR2 sequences are SGHRS and YFSETQ. This CDR3 comprises 14 residues.

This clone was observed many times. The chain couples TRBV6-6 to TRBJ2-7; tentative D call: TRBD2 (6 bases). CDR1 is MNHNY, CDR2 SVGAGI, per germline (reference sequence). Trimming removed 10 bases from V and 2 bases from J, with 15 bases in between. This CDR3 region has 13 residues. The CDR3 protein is CATTGRATYEQYF. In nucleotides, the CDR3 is TGTGCCACCACCGGGAGAGCGACCTACGAGCAGTACTTC.

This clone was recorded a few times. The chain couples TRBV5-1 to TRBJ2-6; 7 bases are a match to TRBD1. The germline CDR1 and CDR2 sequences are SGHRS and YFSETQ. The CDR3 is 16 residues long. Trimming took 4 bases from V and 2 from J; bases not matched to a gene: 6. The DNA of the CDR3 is TGCGCCAGCAGCCCGGCGACAGGGCCTGGGGCCAACGTCCTGACTTTC. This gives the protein CASSPATGPGANVLTF.

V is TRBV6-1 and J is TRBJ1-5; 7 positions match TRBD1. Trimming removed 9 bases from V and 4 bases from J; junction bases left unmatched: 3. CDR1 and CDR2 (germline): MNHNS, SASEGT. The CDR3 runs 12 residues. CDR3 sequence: CARGQQNQPQHF. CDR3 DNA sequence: TGTGCCAGGGGACAGCAAAATCAGCCCCAGCATTTT.

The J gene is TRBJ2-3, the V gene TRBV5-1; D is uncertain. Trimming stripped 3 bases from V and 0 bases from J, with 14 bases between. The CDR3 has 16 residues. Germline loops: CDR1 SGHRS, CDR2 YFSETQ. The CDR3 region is CASSWNWARSTDTQYF. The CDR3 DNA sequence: TGCGCCAGCAGCTGGAATTGGGCGAGGAGCACAGATACGCAGTATTTT.

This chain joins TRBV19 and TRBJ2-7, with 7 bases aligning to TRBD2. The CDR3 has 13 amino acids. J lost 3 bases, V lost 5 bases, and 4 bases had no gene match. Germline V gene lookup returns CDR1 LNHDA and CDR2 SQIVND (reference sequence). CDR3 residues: CASSRAGNYEQYF. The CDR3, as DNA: TGTGCCAGTAGTCGAGCGGGGAACTACGAGCAGTACTTC.

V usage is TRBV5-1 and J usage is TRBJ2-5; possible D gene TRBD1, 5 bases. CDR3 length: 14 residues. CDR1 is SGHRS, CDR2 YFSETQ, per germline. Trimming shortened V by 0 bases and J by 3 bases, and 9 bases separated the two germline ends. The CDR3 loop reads CASSLEGSKETQYF. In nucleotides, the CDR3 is TGCGCCAGCAGCTTGGAGGGGTCCAAAGAGACCCAGTACTTC.

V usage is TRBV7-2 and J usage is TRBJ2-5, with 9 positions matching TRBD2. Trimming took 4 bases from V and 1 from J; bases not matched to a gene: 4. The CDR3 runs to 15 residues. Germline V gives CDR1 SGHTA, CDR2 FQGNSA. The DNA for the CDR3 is TGTGCCAGCAGCTCAAGCGGGGGGCCCCAAGAGACCCAGTACTTC. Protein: CASSSSGGPQETQYF.

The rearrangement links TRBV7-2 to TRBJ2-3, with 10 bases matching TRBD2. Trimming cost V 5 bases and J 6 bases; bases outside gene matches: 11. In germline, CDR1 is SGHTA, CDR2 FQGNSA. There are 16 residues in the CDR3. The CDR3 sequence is CASSQLSGGSGDTQYF. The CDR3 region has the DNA TGTGCCAGCAGCCAGCTTAGCGGGGGGTCTGGTGATACGCAGTATTTT. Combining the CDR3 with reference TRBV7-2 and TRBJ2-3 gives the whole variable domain GAGVSQSPSNKVTEKGKDVELRCDPISGHTALYWYRQSLGQGLEFLIYFQGNSAPDKSGLPSDRFSAERTGGSVSTLTIQRTQQEDSAVYLCASSQLSGGSGDTQYFGPGTRLTVL.

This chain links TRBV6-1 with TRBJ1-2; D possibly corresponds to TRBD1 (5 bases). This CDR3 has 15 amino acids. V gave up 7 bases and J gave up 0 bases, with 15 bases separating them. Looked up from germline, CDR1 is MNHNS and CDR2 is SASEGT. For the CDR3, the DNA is TGTGCCAGCACCCCGGGTGGGGCCTCTAACTATGGCTACACCTTC. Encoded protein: CASTPGGASNYGYTF.

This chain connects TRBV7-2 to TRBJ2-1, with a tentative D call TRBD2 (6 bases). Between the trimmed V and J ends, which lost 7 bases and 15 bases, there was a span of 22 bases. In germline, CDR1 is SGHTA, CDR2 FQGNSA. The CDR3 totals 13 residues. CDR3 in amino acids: CASTLTAGGPAFF. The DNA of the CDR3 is TGTGCCAGCACCCTAACCGCCGGGGGTCCGGCGTTCTTC. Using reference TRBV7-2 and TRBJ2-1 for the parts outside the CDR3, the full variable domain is GAGVSQSPSNKVTEKGKDVELRCDPISGHTALYWYRQSLGQGLEFLIYFQGNSAPDKSGLPSDRFSAERTGGSVSTLTIQRTQQEDSAVYLCASTLTAGGPAFFGPGTRLTVL.

The CDR3 DNA follows: TGTGCCAGTAGTCTCCTTTGGGCCGATGGAGAAATCCACTATGGCTACACCTTC. Translation gives CASSLLWADGEIHYGYTF. The chain joins TRBV19 to TRBJ1-2; D gene unclear. Trimming took 5 bases from V and 3 from J, leaving 25 bases between them. CDR3 length equals 18 residues. Per germline, CDR1 LNHDA and CDR2 SQIVND (reference sequence).

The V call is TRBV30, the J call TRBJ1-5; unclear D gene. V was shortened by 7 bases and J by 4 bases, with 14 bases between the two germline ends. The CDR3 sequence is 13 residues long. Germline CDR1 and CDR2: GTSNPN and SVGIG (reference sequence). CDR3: CASPESWNQPQHF. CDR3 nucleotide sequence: TGTGCCTCCCCGGAATCATGGAATCAGCCCCAGCATTTT.

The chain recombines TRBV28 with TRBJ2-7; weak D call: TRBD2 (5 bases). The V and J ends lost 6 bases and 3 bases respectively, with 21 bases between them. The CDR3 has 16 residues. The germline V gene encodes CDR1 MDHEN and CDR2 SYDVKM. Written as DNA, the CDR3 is TGTGCCAGCAGGTTAAGGCCGGGAAATCAATTCTACGAGCAGTACTTC. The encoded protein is CASRLRPGNQFYEQYF.

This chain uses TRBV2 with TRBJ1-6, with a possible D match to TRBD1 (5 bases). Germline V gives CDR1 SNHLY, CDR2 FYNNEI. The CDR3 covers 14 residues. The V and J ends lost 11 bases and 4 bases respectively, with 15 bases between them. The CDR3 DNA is TGTGCCGGCTCCGGGGGAGGGTATAATTCACCCCTCCACTTT. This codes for CAGSGGGYNSPLHF.

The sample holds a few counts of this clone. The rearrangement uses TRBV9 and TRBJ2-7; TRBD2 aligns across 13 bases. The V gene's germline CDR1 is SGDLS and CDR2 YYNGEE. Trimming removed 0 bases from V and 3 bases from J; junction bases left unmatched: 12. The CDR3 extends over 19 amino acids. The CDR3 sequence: CASSVAPAGTSGILYEQYF. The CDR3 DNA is TGTGCCAGCAGCGTAGCCCCCGCCGGGACTAGCGGGATCCTCTACGAGCAGTACTTC.

CDR3 bases: TGCGCCAGCAGCTTGGAGTTAGCGGGAGGACCTGCCTACACCGGGGAGCTGTTTTTT. Encoded protein: CASSLELAGGPAYTGELFF. J is TRBJ2-2 and V is TRBV5-1, with TRBD2 matching over 10 bases. Germline trimming cut 0 bases from V and 3 bases from J; bases unmatched to any gene: 11. Germline V CDR1 and CDR2: SGHRS, YFSETQ. The CDR3 runs 19 residues.